The 27 T cell receptor beta chains listed next were all sequenced from one sample in a study of blood T cell repertoires in COVID-19. Some clones are missing from TCRdb's copy, which holds only in-frame ones; the method was immunoSEQ multiplex PCR. The sample has around 50,000 clones; more than 80% are singletons. Material: peripheral blood. The receptors were gathered from a man in his 60s with acute or convalescent COVID-19.

The chain joins TRBV5-8 to TRBJ1-2; D not certain. Between the trimmed V and J ends, which lost 0 bases and 8 bases, there was a span of 8 bases. Per the germline V gene, CDR1 is SGHTS and CDR2 is YDEGEE. The CDR3 extends over 12 amino acids. The CDR3 reads CASSLVSRGYTF. DNA of the CDR3: TGTGCCAGCAGCTTGGTCAGTCGCGGCTACACCTTC. The variable domain in full, completed from reference TRBV5-8 and TRBJ1-2, reads EAGVTQSPTHLIKTRGQQATLRCSPISGHTSVYWYQQALGLGLQFLLWYDEGEERNRGNFPPRFSGRQFPNYSSELNVNALELEDSALYLCASSLVSRGYTFGSGTRLTVV.

The chain employs TRBV28 and TRBJ1-5, with D possibly being TRBD1 (6 bases). The CDR3 consists of 15 residues. Germline V CDR1 and CDR2: MDHEN, SYDVKM. Trimming left V 0 bases short and J 4 bases short, with 10 bases between. This chain's CDR3 is CASSLWSTGNQPQHF. The CDR3 nucleotides are TGTGCCAGCAGTTTATGGAGCACAGGGAATCAGCCCCAGCATTTT.

The rearrangement links TRBV9 to TRBJ2-5; weak D call: TRBD2 (7 bases). The CDR3 runs to 16 residues. Trimming shortened V by 4 bases and J by 2 bases, and 18 bases separated the two germline ends. The germline V gene has CDR1 SGDLS and CDR2 YYNGEE. The CDR3 DNA follows: TGTGCCAGCAGCAAAGAGGGGGGGCGCTGGCAAGAGACCCAGTACTTC. Encoded protein: CASSKEGGRWQETQYF.

The rearrangement links TRBV27 to TRBJ2-5; TRBD1 agrees at 9 bases. The germline V gene encodes CDR1 MNHEY and CDR2 SMNVEV (reference sequence). The CDR3 runs to 15 residues. V shed 4 bases, J shed 4 bases, and the junction held 7 bases outside the gene matches. The DNA for the CDR3 is TGTGCCAGCAGTTCCGGGACAGGGAGGTCAGAGACCCAGTACTTC. It is translated as CASSSGTGRSETQYF.

The chain has TRBV3-1 (or the pseudogene TRBV3-2) and TRBJ2-6; D unclear. The length of the CDR3 is 17 residues. Trimming removed 2 bases from V and 0 bases from J, with 11 bases in between. Germline CDR1 and CDR2: LGHDT and YNNKEL (reference sequence). CDR3 nucleotide sequence: TGTGCCAGCAGCCAACCCTTGGGCACCTCTGGGGCCAACGTCCTGACTTTC. This gives the protein CASSQPLGTSGANVLTF.

V gene TRBV11-2 combines with J gene TRBJ2-5, with D tentatively TRBD2 (5 bases). Trimming took 0 bases from V and 11 from J, leaving 10 bases between them. CDR3 length: 12 residues. The germline V gene has CDR1 SGHAT and CDR2 FQNNGV. The CDR3 protein is CASSLDWGEQYF. CDR3 in DNA: TGTGCCAGCAGCTTAGATTGGGGAGAGCAGTACTTC. The full variable domain, rest sourced from reference TRBV11-2 and TRBJ2-5, is EAGVAQSPRYKIIEKRQSVAFWCNPISGHATLYWYQQILGQGPKLLIQFQNNGVVDDSQLPKDRFSAERLKGVDSTLKIQPAKLEDSAVYLCASSLDWGEQYFGPGTRLLVL.

This chain joins TRBV28 and TRBJ1-3; 7 bases line up with TRBD1. CDR3 length equals 15 residues. The germline gives CDR1 MDHEN, CDR2 SYDVKM. V gave up 3 bases and J gave up 3 bases; unmatched junction bases: 5. The CDR3 bases are TGTGCCAGCAGTTTCCCCGGGACAGTTGGAAACACCATATATTTT. Translation: CASSFPGTVGNTIYF.

The chain combines TRBV29-1 with TRBJ1-1, with D perhaps TRBD1 (6 bases). The germline CDR1 and CDR2 sequences are SQVTM and ANQGSEA. The V end was cut by 7 bases, the J end by 4 bases, with 16 bases between. CDR3 length: 13 amino acids. The CDR3 spells CSAATVRGTEAFF. For the CDR3, the DNA is TGCAGCGCCGCTACAGTCAGGGGCACTGAAGCTTTCTTT.

This clone was seen just once. The chain uses TRBV7-9 and TRBJ1-2; 7 nucleotides align to TRBD1. The CDR3 length is 18 residues. With 5 bases clipped from V and 0 bases from J, the junction kept 15 bases outside the gene matches. The germline V gene encodes CDR1 SEHNR and CDR2 FQNEAQ (reference sequence). CDR3 protein: CASSGLTGKVYANYGYTF. The CDR3 nucleotides read TGTGCCAGCAGCGGTTTGACAGGGAAAGTCTATGCTAACTATGGCTACACCTTC.

For the CDR3, the DNA is TGTGCCAGCAGTTTACCAGGGGGCTGGGGTACTGAAGCTTTCTTT. This encodes CASSLPGGWGTEAFF. This chain connects TRBV28 to TRBJ1-1, with TRBD1 matching over 8 bases. Germline V gene sequence: CDR1 MDHEN, CDR2 SYDVKM. The V and J ends lost 2 bases and 5 bases, in that order; junction bases with no gene match: 7. The CDR3 has 15 amino acids.

The CDR3, as DNA: TGTGCCAGCAGCTTAGGGCCCCCCAATCAGCCCCAGCATTTT. Protein product: CASSLGPPNQPQHF. This rearrangement joins TRBV11-2 to TRBJ1-5; no clear D. From germline, CDR1 is SGHAT and CDR2 FQNNGV. The CDR3 covers 14 residues. Trimming stripped 1 base from V and 3 bases from J, with 7 bases between.

The rearrangement uses TRBV24-1 and TRBJ2-2; 7 nucleotides match TRBD1. This CDR3 region has 15 residues. Germline CDR1 KGHDR, CDR2 SFDVKD. The J segment lost 0 bases and the V segment lost 3 bases, leaving 0 bases of the junction unmatched. The chain's CDR3 is CATSDDRANTGELFF. The CDR3 DNA reads TGTGCCACCAGTGATGACAGGGCGAACACCGGGGAGCTGTTTTTT.

The V gene is TRBV7-3, the J gene TRBJ1-6; 7 nucleotides align to TRBD1. Looked up from germline, CDR1 is SGHTA and CDR2 is FQGTGA. CDR3 size: 15 residues. J gave up 5 bases and V 3 bases, and 4 bases lay outside the gene matches. As DNA, the CDR3 is TGTGCCAGCAGCTTGGAGGGACAGAATAATTCACCCCTCCACTTT. Translated: CASSLEGQNNSPLHF.

This clone was observed a handful of times. This chain joins TRBV13 and TRBJ2-3; 10 bases fit TRBD2. This CDR3 contains 17 residues. Losses at the gene ends were 0 bases for V and 2 bases for J; bases not matched to a gene: 5. Looked up from germline, CDR1 is PRHDT and CDR2 is FYEKMQ (reference sequence). CDR3 protein: CASSLGLGLAVTDTQYF. For the CDR3, the DNA is TGTGCCAGCAGCTTAGGCCTTGGACTAGCGGTCACAGATACGCAGTATTTT.

The J gene is TRBJ2-5, the V gene TRBV7-2, with 10 bases fitting TRBD1. Germline CDR1 and CDR2: SGHTA and FQGNSA. The junction had 4 bases not matched to a gene; V was cut back by 2 bases and J by 4 bases. The CDR3 is made up of 15 amino acids. In nucleotides, the CDR3 is TGTGCCAGCAGCTTACGGGACAGGGGAGGAGAGACCCAGTACTTC. It encodes CASSLRDRGGETQYF.

The chain uses TRBV25-1 and TRBJ2-1, with 14 bases identical to TRBD2. This CDR3 has 16 amino acids. V lost 5 bases to trimming and J lost 6 bases; unmatched junction nucleotides: 6. Germline-derived CDR1 and CDR2 are MGHDK and SYGVNS. CDR3 region: CASSWGLAGAPNEQFF. CDR3 coding DNA: TGTGCCAGCAGTTGGGGACTAGCGGGAGCTCCCAATGAGCAGTTCTTC.

In regard to this clone: Distinct nucleotide sequences in the sample also encode this CDR3. Here the CDR3 DNA reads TGCAGTGCTAGCCGGGGTTACGAGCAGTACTTC. It codes for CSASRGYEQYF. The V and J genes are TRBV20-1 and TRBJ2-7, with D possibly being TRBD2 (5 bases). The V end lost 3 bases, the J end lost 4 bases, and 7 bases lay between the germline ends. CDR3 length: 11 amino acids. Germline CDR1 and CDR2: DFQATT and SNEGSKA (reference sequence).

The rearrangement links TRBV6-5 to TRBJ2-5, with D possibly matching TRBD2 (5 bases). This CDR3 comprises 13 residues. Germline V gives CDR1 MNHEY, CDR2 SVGAGI. Trimming took 7 bases from V and 4 from J, leaving 13 bases between them. This chain's CDR3 is CASTRTGPETQYF. The CDR3 region has the DNA TGTGCCAGCACCCGGACTGGGCCAGAGACCCAGTACTTC.

As DNA, the CDR3 is TGTGCCCTCGGGAGCTCCTACGAGCAGTACTTC. Encoded protein: CALGSSYEQYF. The rearrangement uses TRBV28 and TRBJ2-7, with D possibly matching TRBD2 (6 bases). V was cut by 11 bases and J by 0 bases, with 8 bases left in between. Germline CDR1 is MDHEN and CDR2 is SYDVKM. The CDR3 runs to 11 residues. The complete variable domain, with remaining parts taken from reference TRBV28 and TRBJ2-7, reads DVKVTQSSRYLVKRTGEKVFLECVQDMDHENMFWYRQDPGLGLRLIYFSYDVKMKEKGDIPEGYSVSREKKERFSLILESASTNQTSMYLCALGSSYEQYFGPGTRLTVT.

This rearrangement joins TRBV6-2 or TRBV6-3 to TRBJ2-1; no clear D. Trimming left V 2 bases short and J 6 bases short, with 8 bases between. Germline V gene lookup returns CDR1 MNHEY and CDR2 SVGEGT. The CDR3 spans 13 residues. CDR3 bases: TGTGCCAGCAGTTACGAGGCTATCAATGAGCAGTTCTTC. Translated, it gives CASSYEAINEQFF.

The rearrangement links TRBV28 to TRBJ1-1; D ambiguous. V dropped 3 bases and J dropped 4 bases, with 12 bases sitting between them. CDR3 length: 14 amino acids. Germline-derived CDR1 and CDR2 are MDHEN and SYDVKM. In DNA form, the CDR3 reads TGTGCCAGCAGTTTGCAAATCCCGGGCACTGAAGCTTTCTTT. Protein sequence: CASSLQIPGTEAFF.

The chain employs TRBV2 and TRBJ2-1; no definite D call. This CDR3 comprises 15 residues. V lost 3 bases and J 0 bases, leaving 9 bases between the germline ends. The germline CDR1 and CDR2 sequences are SNHLY and FYNNEI. Here the CDR3 DNA reads TGTGCCAGCAGTGAGGAACAGAGCTCCTACAATGAGCAGTTCTTC. Translating it yields CASSEEQSSYNEQFF.

This clone was counted once. The chain has TRBV3-1 (or the pseudogene TRBV3-2) and TRBJ2-2; 7 positions agree with TRBD2. The germline V gene has CDR1 LGHDT and CDR2 YNNKEL (reference sequence). V lost 0 bases, J lost 4 bases, and 8 bases stayed unmatched. The CDR3 consists of 17 residues. The CDR3, as DNA: TGTGCCAGCAGCCAAGAAATCTGGGAGGGTTCCACCGGGGAGCTGTTTTTT. This gives the protein CASSQEIWEGSTGELFF.

The V call is TRBV28, the J call TRBJ1-1, with D hard to call. The CDR3 loop spans 12 amino acids. The germline V gene has CDR1 MDHEN and CDR2 SYDVKM. V lost 5 bases to trimming and J lost 8 bases, with 12 bases between them. CDR3 nucleotides: TGTGCCAGCAGTCCCCCGGAGTCCGAAGCTTTCTTT. Translated: CASSPPESEAFF. Full variable domain (remainder filled in from reference TRBV28 and TRBJ1-1): DVKVTQSSRYLVKRTGEKVFLECVQDMDHENMFWYRQDPGLGLRLIYFSYDVKMKEKGDIPEGYSVSREKKERFSLILESASTNQTSMYLCASSPPESEAFFGQGTRLTVV.

The V call is TRBV7-2, the J call TRBJ2-3; 8 nucleotides line up with TRBD2. Germline lookup yields CDR1 SGHTA and CDR2 FQGNSA. The V and J ends lost 6 bases and 1 base, in that order; junction bases with no gene match: 6. The CDR3 consists of 15 residues. DNA for the CDR3: TGTGCCAGCAGTTCCCTAGCGGGCCGCACAGATACGCAGTATTTT. It yields the protein CASSSLAGRTDTQYF.

This chain links TRBV18 with TRBJ2-4; D is possibly TRBD2 (5 bases). The V end lost 5 bases, the J end lost 1 base, and 15 bases lay between the germline ends. Germline values: CDR1 KGHSH, CDR2 LQKENI. The CDR3 is made up of 16 amino acids. The CDR3 region is CASSTGSSVAKNIQYF. DNA of the CDR3: TGTGCCAGCTCAACGGGGTCCTCTGTGGCCAAAAACATTCAGTACTTC.

This chain joins TRBV7-8 and TRBJ2-7; TRBD1 agrees at 7 bases. The CDR3 has 15 residues. Germline V gives CDR1 SGHVS, CDR2 FQNEAQ. The trim removed 0 bases at V and 1 base at J, leaving 3 bases unmatched. The CDR3 DNA is TGTGCCAGCAGCTTAGCGGGGACAGAATCCTACGAGCAGTACTTC. Encoded protein: CASSLAGTESYEQYF.